This T cell receptor beta chain was captured by sequencing in a study of OX40 agonist ivuxolimab in advanced cancers. The CDR3 sequence is 14 residues long. The germline V gene has CDR1 SQVTM and CDR2 ANQGSEA. Deletions cut 0 bases from V and 6 bases from J, with 14 bases between. The method was immunoSEQ multiplex PCR; TCRdb's version includes in-frame clones alone and lacks a portion of them. The sample carries tens of thousands of clones, around 80% recorded once. Source: CD4+ or CD8+ T cells sorted from blood, taken in a trial of the OX40 agonist ivuxolimab. The receptor comes from an adult with an advanced solid tumor such as melanoma, head and neck, liver or kidney cancer. The chain uses TRBV29-1 and TRBJ1-2; maybe TRBD1 (6 bases). CDR3: CSVEDVRGGDGYTF. CDR3 nucleotide sequence: TGCAGCGTTGAAGATGTTCGAGGGGGAGATGGCTACACCTTC. The full variable domain, completed using reference TRBV29-1 and TRBJ1-2, is SAVISQKPSRDICQRGTSLTIQCQVDSQVTMMFWYRQQPGQSLTLIATANQGSEATYESGFVIDKFPISRPNLTFSTLTVSNMSPEDSSIYLCSVEDVRGGDGYTFGSGTRLTVV.